Presented here are 21 T cell receptor beta chains from one specimen sequenced in a study of metastatic and nonmetastatic thyroid tumors. Via MiXCR, TCRdb re-called the PCR reads. Counted here are about 35,000 clones, about 15% occurring once; the ten biggest clones make up 5% to 7.5%. Ahead of thyroid surgery, no patient had received treatment of any kind. Material for sequencing was blood. These receptors all stem from a male donor with papillary thyroid cancer or a benign thyroid nodule (not recorded which). Some clones in this sample may be carry-over from other donors' samples.

Many counts were recorded for this clone. This chain joins TRBV7-9 and TRBJ1-6; 7 positions match TRBD1. The germline V gene encodes CDR1 SEHNR and CDR2 FQNEAQ (reference sequence). This CDR3 has 14 residues. The V and J ends lost 6 bases and 7 bases, in that order; junction bases with no gene match: 6. CDR3 nucleotide sequence: TGTGCCAGCAGGGCGACAGGGAGCAATTCACCCCTCCACTTT. Protein sequence: CASRATGSNSPLHF.

The V call is TRBV6-6, the J call TRBJ2-1; D is unclear. This CDR3 contains 15 residues. Trimming removed 3 bases from V and 6 bases from J, with 15 bases in between. Germline V CDR1 and CDR2: MNHNY, SVGAGI (reference sequence). In DNA, the CDR3 is TGTGCCAGCAGTTATCTTGCGGACGGGCCCAATGAGCAGTTCTTC. Its protein product is CASSYLADGPNEQFF.

This clone came up a few times. This rearrangement joins TRBV6-6 to TRBJ2-3; D gene unclear. The germline V gene encodes CDR1 MNHNY and CDR2 SVGAGI (reference sequence). CDR3 length equals 17 residues. V lost 6 bases and J 1 base, leaving 20 bases between the germline ends. CDR3 bases: TGTGCCAGCAGAGTCGACCGCCTCCGACCGGGCACAGATACGCAGTATTTT. Translating gives CASRVDRLRPGTDTQYF.

To note about this clone: A read error may explain this, as a much larger clone is one base away. Other nucleotide sequences in the sample specify the same CDR3. The chain is built from TRBV11-2 and TRBJ2-1, with 8 nucleotides matching TRBD2. Germline values: CDR1 SGHAT, CDR2 FQNNGV. The CDR3 sequence is 17 residues long. CDR3 in DNA: TGCGCCAGCAGCTTAAGGGTCACTAGCGGACATTACAATGAGCAGTTCTTC. Its translation: CASSLRVTSGHYNEQFF.

Points on this clone: The junction departs from germline at one end; a sequencing error may be responsible. This specimen includes other DNA sequences encoding the same CDR3. CDR3 coding DNA: TGTGCCAGCAGCCCGGGAACTGAATCTTTCTTT. Translated, it gives CASSPGTESFF. V and J are TRBV25-1 and TRBJ1-1; D is unresolved. Looked up from germline, CDR1 is MGHDK and CDR2 is SYGVNS. The CDR3 is 11 residues long.

This clone was recorded many times. CDR3 sequence reads: CASRDILKETQYF. The CDR3 region has the DNA TGTGCCAGCAGGGACATATTGAAAGAGACCCAGTACTTC. J is TRBJ2-5 and V is TRBV6-1; D might be TRBD1 (5 bases). Between the trimmed V and J ends, which lost 6 bases and 3 bases, there was a span of 11 bases. The CDR3 has 13 residues. Germline CDR1 reads MNHNS; CDR2 reads SASEGT.

V usage is TRBV4-2 and J usage is TRBJ2-7; D gene ambiguous. CDR1 is LGHNA and CDR2 is YNFKEQ in the germline V gene. There are 15 residues in the CDR3. The V end lost 1 base, the J end lost 2 bases, and 12 bases lay between the germline ends. The CDR3 protein is CASSQASMTPYEQYF. CDR3 DNA: TGTGCCAGCAGCCAAGCGAGTATGACCCCCTACGAGCAGTACTTC.

This clone was counted only a few times. The chain uses TRBV12-3 or TRBV12-4 and TRBJ2-2, with 9 bases fitting TRBD1. V shed 2 bases and J 5 bases; nucleotides not matched to a gene: 6. CDR3 length equals 16 residues. CDR3 sequence reads: CASSLRSGQGTGELFF. DNA for the CDR3: TGTGCCAGCAGTTTAAGGTCGGGACAGGGTACCGGGGAGCTGTTTTTT.

This clone was found many times. The CDR3, as DNA: TGCAGTGCTGGAGCCCCGAGGGGGGGAGAGACCCAGTACTTC. Protein: CSAGAPRGGETQYF. The V gene is TRBV20-1, the J gene TRBJ2-5, with D tentatively TRBD2 (7 bases). This CDR3 has 14 amino acids. The germline CDR1 and CDR2 sequences are DFQATT and SNEGSKA (reference sequence). Between the trimmed V and J ends, which lost 5 bases and 4 bases, there was a span of 17 bases.

The chain employs TRBV12-3 or TRBV12-4 and TRBJ2-3, with D perhaps TRBD2 (6 bases). Trimming shortened V by 0 bases and J by 0 bases, and 22 bases separated the two germline ends. This CDR3 region has 20 residues. The CDR3 DNA is TGTGCCAGCAGTTTAGCGGGGCTCTGGGGTCTAGGGACTAGCACAGATACGCAGTATTTT. This codes for CASSLAGLWGLGTSTDTQYF.

Turning to this clone: An end of the junction does not agree with germline; a read error may underlie this. This rearrangement joins TRBV27 to TRBJ2-6; maybe TRBD1 (5 bases). Per germline, CDR1 MNHEY and CDR2 SMNVEV (reference sequence). This CDR3 is 15 amino acids long. CDR3 residues: CARSVTGSGAKVLTF. CDR3 DNA: TGTGCCAGAAGTGTAACCGGCTCTGGGGCCAAAGTCCTGACTTTC.

The rearrangement uses TRBV2 and TRBJ1-5, with D possibly TRBD1 on 6 matching bases. The CDR3 contains 13 residues. V dropped 7 bases and J dropped 4 bases, with 11 bases sitting between them. Germline CDR1 is SNHLY and CDR2 is FYNNEI. CDR3 sequence reads: CASIRTANQPQHF. In nucleotides, the CDR3 is TGTGCCAGCATTAGGACAGCTAATCAGCCCCAGCATTTT. The whole variable domain, remainder taken from reference TRBV2 and TRBJ1-5, is EPEVTQTPSHQVTQMGQEVILRCVPISNHLYFYWYRQILGQKVEFLVSFYNNEISEKSEIFDDQFSVERPDGSNFTLKIRSTKLEDSAMYFCASIRTANQPQHFGDGTRLSIL.

V and J are TRBV30 and TRBJ2-7; 7 bases match TRBD2. CDR1 is GTSNPN and CDR2 is SVGIG in the germline V gene (reference sequence). With V trimmed by 5 bases and J by 6 bases, 13 bases remained unmatched. This CDR3 is 14 amino acids long. The CDR3 region has the DNA TGTGCCTGGGGATGGGGGGGGTGTCGCAGCGAGCAGTACTTC. Translating it yields CAWGWGGCRSEQYF.

This clone is classed as medium-sized. At one end the junction does not follow the germline gene, possibly because of a read error. This chain joins TRBV6-5 and TRBJ2-5, with TRBD2 matching 9 bases. The CDR3 is made up of 13 amino acids. Germline V gene sequence: CDR1 MNHEY, CDR2 SVGAGI. CDR3 sequence (DNA): TGTGCCAGCAGTTACTCGGCGGGAGGGCCTCAATCGTTC. Protein product: CASSYSAGGPQSF.

This clone was seen ten or more times. The V call is TRBV7-2, the J call TRBJ1-1, with D unresolved. CDR1 and CDR2 from the germline V gene are SGHTA and FQGNSA. The CDR3 contains 15 residues. V gave up 0 bases and J gave up 0 bases, with 8 bases separating them. The CDR3 spells CASSLARHMNTEAFF. The CDR3, as DNA: TGTGCCAGCAGCTTAGCGCGACATATGAACACTGAAGCTTTCTTT. Full variable domain (remainder filled in from reference TRBV7-2 and TRBJ1-1): GAGVSQSPSNKVTEKGKDVELRCDPISGHTALYWYRQSLGQGLEFLIYFQGNSAPDKSGLPSDRFSAERTGGSVSTLTIQRTQQEDSAVYLCASSLARHMNTEAFFGQGTRLTVV.

This clone came up many times. This sequence joins TRBV12-3 or TRBV12-4 and TRBJ1-1, with D tentatively TRBD1 (5 bases). V was cut by 3 bases and J by 5 bases, with 10 bases left in between. This CDR3 has 13 amino acids. The CDR3 DNA follows: TGTGCCAGCAGTTTCTTCGGGGGGACTGAAGCTTTCTTT. Residues: CASSFFGGTEAFF.

Ten or more counts support this clone. This rearrangement joins TRBV28 to TRBJ1-6; 7 bases match TRBD1. Germline loops: CDR1 MDHEN, CDR2 SYDVKM. V was clipped by 5 bases and J by 3 bases; unmatched bases: 7. The CDR3 length is 16 residues. Here the CDR3 reads CASSRQGVFYNSPLHF. CDR3 nucleotide sequence: TGTGCCAGCAGTAGACAGGGTGTGTTCTATAATTCACCCCTCCACTTT.

There are many counts of this clone. J is TRBJ2-5 and V is TRBV18; D is perhaps TRBD1 (6 bases). There are 13 residues in the CDR3. CDR1 is KGHSH and CDR2 is LQKENI in the germline V gene. The germline V and J ends were trimmed by 3 bases and 1 base, with 6 bases remaining between them. CDR3 amino acids: CASSPDSQETQYF. The CDR3, as DNA: TGTGCCAGCTCACCGGACAGCCAAGAGACCCAGTACTTC.

This clone appeared many times. The V call is TRBV6-6, the J call TRBJ2-1; D call uncertain. The V gene's germline CDR1 is MNHNY and CDR2 SVGAGI (reference sequence). This CDR3 has 14 amino acids. V dropped 5 bases and J dropped 6 bases, with 14 bases sitting between them. The CDR3 loop is CASSTTRTVNEQFF. The CDR3 DNA follows: TGTGCCAGCAGTACTACGAGAACCGTCAATGAGCAGTTCTTC.

The rearrangement joins TRBV6-4 to TRBJ2-1; 9 nucleotides match TRBD1. V lost 5 bases and J lost 6; bases outside the gene matches: 5. The CDR3 sequence is 14 residues long. Germline assignment: CDR1 MRHNA and CDR2 SNTAGT. The CDR3: CASSWGQGSNEQFF. The CDR3 bases are TGTGCCAGCAGTTGGGGACAGGGTAGCAATGAGCAGTTCTTC.

This clone was observed many times. The rearrangement joins TRBV25-1 to TRBJ1-2; a weak D match, TRBD1 (5 bases). The CDR3 is 12 residues long. With 4 bases removed from V and 4 bases from J, the gap between germline ends came to 7 bases. The germline CDR1 and CDR2 sequences are MGHDK and SYGVNS. The CDR3 DNA follows: TGTGCCAGCAGTGCGCAGGGCTATGGCTACACCTTC. Translating it yields CASSAQGYGYTF.